Each of the 20 T cell receptor beta chains below was sequenced from the same sample in a study of CD8 T cells in Susac syndrome. Random hexamers were used to reverse transcribe the RNA input (roughly 0.5 to 1 ug). One entry per CDR3 protein, called by TCRdb with MiXCR from the immunoSEQ multiplex PCR reads. The table shows 170,000 or so distinct CDR3 sequences, with roughly 92% occurring only once. What was sequenced was CD4+ T cells from PBMCs. These receptors were taken from a human donor with multiple sclerosis.

The V call is TRBV20-1, the J call TRBJ2-7, with D perhaps given as TRBD1 or TRBD2 (5 bases each). Germline V CDR1 and CDR2: DFQATT, SNEGSKA (reference sequence). The CDR3 is 17 residues long. V lost 3 bases and J 5 bases, leaving 26 bases between the germline ends. The CDR3 DNA is TGCAGTGCTAGTCTCTCTAGCCAGGGAAAGTCTCTCGACGAGCAGTACTTC. Protein sequence: CSASLSSQGKSLDEQYF.

This chain connects TRBV2 to TRBJ2-3; the D gene is possibly TRBD1 (5 bases). The V end lost 6 bases, the J end lost 0 bases, and 16 bases lay between the germline ends. This CDR3 is 16 amino acids long. Germline lookup yields CDR1 SNHLY and CDR2 FYNNEI. CDR3 DNA sequence: TGTGCCAGCAGGCAGGGTGGGGCAGCTAGCACAGATACGCAGTATTTT. Amino acid sequence: CASRQGGAASTDTQYF. The complete variable domain, with remaining parts taken from reference TRBV2 and TRBJ2-3, reads EPEVTQTPSHQVTQMGQEVILRCVPISNHLYFYWYRQILGQKVEFLVSFYNNEISEKSEIFDDQFSVERPDGSNFTLKIRSTKLEDSAMYFCASRQGGAASTDTQYFGPGTRLTVL.

In nucleotides, the CDR3 is TGTGCCAGCAGCCCAGACGGGAACACTGAAGCTTTCTTT. It yields the protein CASSPDGNTEAFF. The J gene is TRBJ1-1, the V gene TRBV2; D not resolved. Trimming shortened V by 6 bases and J by 1 base, and 9 bases separated the two germline ends. Germline CDR1 is SNHLY and CDR2 is FYNNEI. The CDR3 spans 13 residues.

The CDR3 loop reads CASSYSAQGRDSNQPQHF. The CDR3 nucleotides are TGTGCCAGCAGTTACTCGGCACAAGGGAGGGATAGCAATCAGCCCCAGCATTTT. The chain joins TRBV6-5 to TRBJ1-5; D call uncertain. This CDR3 contains 18 residues. The V gene lost 0 bases and the J gene lost 0 bases, with 15 bases spanning the gap. CDR1 and CDR2 from the germline V gene are MNHEY and SVGAGI.

The chain recombines TRBV7-2 with TRBJ1-3; D not certain. There are 13 residues in the CDR3. Per the germline V gene, CDR1 is SGHTA and CDR2 is FQGNSA. V lost 5 bases to trimming and J lost 2 bases, with 7 bases between them. Here the CDR3 reads CASSVTPGNTIYF. CDR3 DNA sequence: TGTGCCAGCAGCGTTACGCCTGGAAACACCATATATTTT.

This chain links TRBV27 with TRBJ1-2, with D unclear. The CDR3 contains 13 residues. Trimming took 3 bases from V and 4 from J, leaving 9 bases between them. The germline V gene encodes CDR1 MNHEY and CDR2 SMNVEV (reference sequence). The CDR3 DNA reads as TGTGCCAGCAGTTTGCGGGGTGTCTATGGCTACACCTTC. Encoded protein: CASSLRGVYGYTF.

V gene TRBV19 combines with J gene TRBJ1-2, with D hard to call. CDR3 size: 15 residues. V lost 0 bases, J lost 2 bases, and 10 bases lay in between. The V gene's germline CDR1 is LNHDA and CDR2 SQIVND (reference sequence). The CDR3 nucleotides read TGTGCCAGTAGTATAGATGCCAGACTAAACTATGGCTACACCTTC. It is translated as CASSIDARLNYGYTF.

This clonotype was counted a single time. V is TRBV5-1 and J is TRBJ1-2; TRBD1 aligns across 8 bases. The CDR3 covers 14 residues. After removal of 4 bases from V and 5 bases from J, the junction contained 7 bases not matched to a gene. CDR1 SGHRS and CDR2 YFSETQ come from the germline V gene. CDR3: CASSEGQGPYGYTF. CDR3 in DNA: TGCGCCAGCAGCGAAGGACAGGGACCTTATGGCTACACCTTC. The full variable domain, rest sourced from reference TRBV5-1 and TRBJ1-2, is KAGVTQTPRYLIKTRGQQVTLSCSPISGHRSVSWYQQTPGQGLQFLFEYFSETQRNKGNFPGRFSGRQFSNSRSEMNVSTLELGDSALYLCASSEGQGPYGYTFGSGTRLTVV.

V is TRBV6-2 or TRBV6-3 and J is TRBJ2-7; no definite D call. V was trimmed by 4 bases and J by 3 bases, leaving 10 bases between them. The CDR3 runs 13 residues. Per the germline V gene, CDR1 is MNHEY and CDR2 is SVGEGT. CDR3 sequence (DNA): TGTGCCAGCAGTTCCCGACGGCACTACGAGCAGTACTTC. It specifies CASSSRRHYEQYF.

The V call is TRBV5-5, the J call TRBJ2-3; 7 nucleotides align to TRBD1. The CDR3 consists of 15 residues. With 7 bases clipped from V and 2 bases from J, the junction kept 10 bases outside the gene matches. CDR1 and CDR2 (germline): SGHKS, YYEKEE (reference sequence). Here the CDR3 reads CASRGAGTATDTQYF. In DNA form, the CDR3 reads TGTGCCAGCCGGGGAGCCGGGACAGCCACAGATACGCAGTATTTT.

This chain uses TRBV6-5 with TRBJ1-6, with TRBD1 as a possible D gene (6 bases). V lost 8 bases and J 2 bases, leaving 10 bases between the germline ends. CDR3 length: 14 amino acids. The V gene's germline CDR1 is MNHEY and CDR2 SVGAGI. The CDR3: CASLRDTYNSPLHF. In nucleotides, the CDR3 is TGTGCCAGCCTACGGGACACCTATAATTCACCCCTCCACTTT.

The V gene is TRBV18, the J gene TRBJ2-1; no firm D call. The CDR3 length is 13 residues. V lost 5 bases, J lost 5 bases, and 10 bases lay in between. The germline V gene encodes CDR1 KGHSH and CDR2 LQKENI. The chain's CDR3 is CASSAGRDNEQFF. DNA for the CDR3: TGTGCCAGCTCAGCCGGTCGAGACAATGAGCAGTTCTTC.

The rearrangement uses TRBV20-1 and TRBJ2-3; TRBD2 matches 10 bases. From germline, CDR1 is DFQATT and CDR2 SNEGSKA (reference sequence). The CDR3 spans 17 residues. After removal of 5 bases from V and 4 bases from J, the junction contained 15 bases not matched to a gene. CDR3 sequence: CSASYGVAGGHPDTQYF. CDR3 nucleotide sequence: TGCAGTGCTTCTTATGGTGTAGCGGGGGGCCATCCAGATACGCAGTATTTT.

V and J are TRBV4-2 and TRBJ2-5; unclear D gene. Germline assignment: CDR1 LGHNA and CDR2 YNFKEQ. With 1 base removed from V and 0 bases from J, the gap between germline ends came to 9 bases. CDR3 length: 15 amino acids. CDR3 loop: CASSQGSSYQETQYF. The CDR3 region has the DNA TGTGCCAGCAGCCAAGGGTCTAGTTACCAAGAGACCCAGTACTTC.

The count of this clonotype is one. This chain links TRBV23-1 with TRBJ1-3; perhaps TRBD1 as D (6 bases). TRBV23-1 is annotated as an ORF whose role is uncertain. The CDR3 has 14 amino acids. V lost 7 bases to trimming and J lost 4 bases, with 14 bases between them. The chain's CDR3 is CASTYRVTGNTIYF. The CDR3 region has the DNA TGCGCCAGCACTTACAGGGTAACAGGAAACACCATATATTTT.

The rearrangement joins TRBV25-1 to TRBJ1-1; a weak D match, TRBD1 (6 bases). V lost 4 bases and J lost 7, with 28 bases in between. The germline CDR1 and CDR2 sequences are MGHDK and SYGVNS. CDR3 size: 18 residues. CDR3 in DNA: TGTGCCAGCAGTGTCCTAAACGGACAGATTGGTCGTGCCCTTGAAGCTTTCTTT. Amino acids: CASSVLNGQIGRALEAFF.

This chain uses TRBV19 with TRBJ2-2, with D unresolved. CDR1 and CDR2 from the germline V gene are LNHDA and SQIVND (reference sequence). With 1 base removed from V and 0 bases from J, the gap between germline ends came to 6 bases. CDR3 length equals 15 residues. In nucleotides, the CDR3 is TGTGCCAGTAGTATAGGAGCGACGAACACCGGGGAGCTGTTTTTT. It yields the protein CASSIGATNTGELFF.

This clonotype has only one observation. CDR3 in DNA: TGTGCCTGGAGTGTACGGGGACAGGGGGATTCACCCCTCCACTTT. Translated, it gives CAWSVRGQGDSPLHF. The chain has TRBV30 and TRBJ1-6; 11 bases agree with TRBD1. Germline CDR1 is GTSNPN and CDR2 is SVGIG (reference sequence). J lost 8 bases, V lost 0 bases, and 3 bases had no gene match. This CDR3 spans 15 amino acids.

The chain couples TRBV3-1 to TRBJ2-3, with D unclear. CDR1 and CDR2 (germline): LGHDT, YNNKEL (reference sequence). V gave up 2 bases and J gave up 5 bases, with 8 bases separating them. CDR3 size: 13 residues. CDR3 region: CASSQPPLDTQYF. The CDR3, as DNA: TGTGCCAGCAGCCAACCCCCCCTAGATACGCAGTATTTT.

The chain couples TRBV10-3 to TRBJ2-1; TRBD2 agrees at 8 bases. Germline CDR1 ENHRY, CDR2 SYGVKD. This CDR3 is 15 amino acids long. The V segment lost 8 bases and the J segment 3 bases; nucleotides outside the gene matches: 9. In nucleotides, the CDR3 is TGTGCCATCTCACGTTCGACTAGCGACTACAATGAGCAGTTCTTC. Protein product: CAISRSTSDYNEQFF.